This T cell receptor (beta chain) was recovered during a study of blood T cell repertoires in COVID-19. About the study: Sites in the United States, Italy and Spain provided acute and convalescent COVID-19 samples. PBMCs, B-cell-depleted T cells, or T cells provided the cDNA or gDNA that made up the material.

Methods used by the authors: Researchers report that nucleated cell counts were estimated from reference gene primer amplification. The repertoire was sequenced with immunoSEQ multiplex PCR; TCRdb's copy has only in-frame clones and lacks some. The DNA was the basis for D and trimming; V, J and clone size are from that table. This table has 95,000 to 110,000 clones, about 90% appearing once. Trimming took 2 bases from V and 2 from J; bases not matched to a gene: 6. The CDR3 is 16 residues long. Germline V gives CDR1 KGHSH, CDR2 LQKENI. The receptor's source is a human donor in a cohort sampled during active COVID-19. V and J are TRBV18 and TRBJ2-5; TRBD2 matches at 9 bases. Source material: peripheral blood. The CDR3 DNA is TGTGCCAGCTCACCAGGGGCTAGCGGGACGCAAGAGACCCAGTACTTC. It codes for CASSPGASGTQETQYF.